This T cell receptor beta chain was captured in a study of OX40 agonist ivuxolimab in advanced cancers. Findings and caveats of the study: Some nonresponders likewise displayed low normalized T-cell clonal expansion.

Turning to this clone: Its specificity is unknown.

The assay was immunoSEQ multiplex PCR, and TCRdb's table has in-frame clones only and misses some. Of under 150,000 clones in the sample, around 89% were seen once. The CDR3 spans 17 residues. Germline CDR1 reads GTSNPN; CDR2 reads SVGIG (reference sequence). V dropped 1 base and J dropped 1; count of bases not matched to a gene: 8. The chain combines TRBV30 with TRBJ2-2; the match to TRBD1 covers 8 bases. The TCR was taken from an adult with an advanced solid tumor such as melanoma, head and neck, liver or kidney cancer. This material consisted of CD4+ or CD8+ T cells sorted from blood, taken in a trial of the OX40 agonist ivuxolimab. CDR3 sequence (DNA): TGTGCCTGGAGTGCCCTCTTCGGGACAGGGAACACCGGGGAGCTGTTTTTT. Translation gives CAWSALFGTGNTGELFF.